The TCR beta chain under discussion was sequenced for a study of blood T cells in healthy people across ages. Trimming cost V 1 base and J 1 base, with 10 bases left between them. This CDR3 has 15 amino acids. Per germline, CDR1 SGDLS and CDR2 YYNGEE. Donors ranged from roughly 6 to 90 years old and were healthy Caucasians in Russia. Per sample, at least 6 micrograms of total RNA were extracted. A J-beta primer mix and a sample-barcoded 5' primer were used in a second PCR of roughly 6 to 11 cycles. TCRdb redid the calling of the 5' RACE reads with MiXCR, one entry per CDR3 protein. This table has over a million distinct CDR3 sequences, 40% to 50% appearing once.

The sequence derives from a woman in her sixties or seventies in good health. This chain uses TRBV9 with TRBJ2-3; D might be TRBD1 or TRBD2, each matching 6 bases. Input material: blood. The CDR3 sequence is CASSVLEGGTDTQYF. As DNA, the CDR3 is TGTGCCAGCAGCGTATTGGAGGGGGGCACAGATACGCAGTATTTT.